The source of this T cell receptor (beta chain) is a study of identical twins. TCRdb itself ran the 5' RACE reads through MiXCR, one entry per CDR3 protein. The data show roughly 1,500,000 distinct CDR3 sequences, about 31% seen once. In germline, CDR1 is MNHEY, CDR2 SMNVEV (reference sequence). Deletions cut 4 bases from V and 4 bases from J, with 16 bases between. The CDR3 is 15 amino acids. The TCR sequence derives from a newborn girl in good health. V usage is TRBV27 and J usage is TRBJ1-2; D might be TRBD1 (5 bases). The sample consisted of cord blood. CDR3 DNA: TGTGCCAGCAGTTCCTCCGGGACCTCTCCCTATGGCTACACCTTC. Protein product: CASSSSGTSPYGYTF.